The 17 T cell receptor beta chains listed next were all sequenced from one sample in a study of CD8+ T cells in alopecia areata. RNA was extracted and reverse transcribed into cDNA as the sequencing template. Assay used: immunoSEQ multiplex PCR; TCRdb lists only in-frame clones, some missing. Here the sample spans over 30,000 clones, around 80% being singletons. Input material: NKG2D-low CD8+ T cells sorted from blood. The source is a human donor with alopecia areata.

The chain combines TRBV28 with TRBJ2-7, with D possibly TRBD2 on 6 matching bases. Trimming shortened V by 6 bases and J by 3 bases, and 15 bases separated the two germline ends. Germline V gene data show CDR1 as MDHEN and CDR2 as SYDVKM. The CDR3 has 14 residues. CDR3 protein: CASRVAAPNYEQYF. The CDR3 nucleotides read TGTGCCAGCAGGGTAGCGGCGCCCAACTACGAGCAGTACTTC.

V is TRBV29-1 and J is TRBJ1-2; maybe TRBD1 (5 bases). Germline CDR1 and CDR2: SQVTM and ANQGSEA. The V and J ends lost 4 bases and 6 bases respectively, with 18 bases between them. The CDR3 length is 14 residues. The CDR3 spells CSVVLKGISDGYTF. CDR3 coding DNA: TGCAGCGTTGTTCTGAAGGGGATCAGCGATGGCTACACCTTC.

The rearrangement uses TRBV4-1 and TRBJ2-2; TRBD1 matches at 7 bases. Germline lookup yields CDR1 MGHRA and CDR2 YSYEKL. V dropped 5 bases and J dropped 4; count of bases not matched to a gene: 13. The CDR3 runs 17 residues. CDR3 sequence: CASSDRTGTVITGELFF. The CDR3 DNA sequence: TGCGCCAGCAGCGATCGGACAGGAACAGTTATCACCGGGGAGCTGTTTTTT.

The J gene is TRBJ2-1, the V gene TRBV27, with TRBD1 matching over 9 bases. This CDR3 has 15 residues. Germline CDR1 and CDR2: MNHEY and SMNVEV (reference sequence). The V gene end was trimmed by 5 bases and the J gene end by 1 base; junction bases not matched to a gene: 3. The chain's CDR3 is CASSLGTGSYNEQFF. CDR3 DNA sequence: TGTGCCAGCAGTCTCGGGACAGGGTCCTACAATGAGCAGTTCTTC.

This chain uses TRBV5-1 with TRBJ2-7; 12 bases align to TRBD1. Germline trimming cut 4 bases from V and 5 bases from J; bases unmatched to any gene: 10. CDR3 length: 16 residues. Germline V gene sequence: CDR1 SGHRS, CDR2 YFSETQ. The CDR3 protein is CASSHGVGQGADEQYF. The DNA of the CDR3 is TGCGCCAGCAGCCACGGCGTGGGACAGGGGGCTGACGAGCAGTACTTC.

Only one count was recorded for this clone. Germline is not matched at one junction end, which may reflect a read error. This rearrangement joins TRBV7-7 to TRBJ2-2; tentative D call: TRBD2 (5 bases). The CDR3 extends over 17 amino acids. In germline, CDR1 is SSHAT, CDR2 FNYEAQ (reference sequence). In nucleotides, the CDR3 is TGTGCTAGCAGCTTAAATGAGGGTCCCGAAGATGGCGGGGAGCTGTTTTTT. This translates into CASSLNEGPEDGGELFF.

The chain has TRBV27 and TRBJ2-7, with 7 nucleotides matching TRBD2. Trimming took 5 bases from V and 2 from J; bases not matched to a gene: 3. This CDR3 region has 13 residues. Germline V gene sequence: CDR1 MNHEY, CDR2 SMNVEV (reference sequence). CDR3 nucleotides: TGTGCCAGCAGTCGTAGCGGGCCCTACGAGCAGTACTTC. Amino acid sequence: CASSRSGPYEQYF.

The J gene is TRBJ2-1, the V gene TRBV6-4; D may correspond to TRBD1 or TRBD2 (7 bases each). Germline lookup yields CDR1 MRHNA and CDR2 SNTAGT. The CDR3 totals 15 residues. V was shortened by 0 bases and J by 4 bases, with 10 bases between the two germline ends. CDR3 nucleotide sequence: TGTGCCAGCAGTGACTCAGCGGGACAGTACAATGAGCAGTTCTTC. This encodes CASSDSAGQYNEQFF.

This chain uses TRBV5-1 with TRBJ2-1, with 7 bases identical to TRBD2. CDR3 length: 16 amino acids. Germline CDR1 reads SGHRS; CDR2 reads YFSETQ. J lost 1 base, V lost 0 bases, and 4 bases had no gene match. The CDR3 DNA reads as TGCGCCAGCAGCTTGGCGGGGCGGGGGTCCTACAATGAGCAGTTCTTC. This sequence encodes CASSLAGRGSYNEQFF.

This clone came up once. The chain uses TRBV4-3 and TRBJ2-7; D ambiguous. CDR1 LGHNA and CDR2 YSLEER come from the germline V gene. V shed 2 bases and J shed 0 bases, with 11 bases lying between them. There are 15 residues in the CDR3. CDR3 bases: TGCGCCAGCAGCCAATACAGTAAGAGCTCCTACGAGCAGTACTTC. This sequence encodes CASSQYSKSSYEQYF.

The chain combines TRBV29-1 with TRBJ2-3; a weak D match, TRBD1 (6 bases). The CDR3 runs 12 residues. Germline V lookup: CDR1 SQVTM, CDR2 ANQGSEA. V was pared by 6 bases and J by 4 bases, with 11 bases between. CDR3 protein: CSVNRVPDTQYF. CDR3 nucleotides: TGCAGCGTAAACAGGGTACCAGATACGCAGTATTTT.

The rearrangement joins TRBV29-1 to TRBJ2-2; D not certain. This CDR3 is 15 amino acids long. Germline V gene data show CDR1 as SQVTM and CDR2 as ANQGSEA. V was shortened by 0 bases and J by 2 bases, with 10 bases between the two germline ends. CDR3 in DNA: TGCAGCGTTGAAGATATATGGCAAAACACCGGGGAGCTGTTTTTT. Protein sequence: CSVEDIWQNTGELFF.

The chain uses TRBV27 and TRBJ2-1; D gene unclear. Germline CDR1 reads MNHEY; CDR2 reads SMNVEV (reference sequence). The V and J ends lost 8 bases and 4 bases respectively, with 6 bases between them. The CDR3 has 11 residues. In nucleotides, the CDR3 is TGTGCCAGCGGAGTTTACAATGAGCAGTTCTTC. Translated: CASGVYNEQFF.

This clone has just one count. The chain joins TRBV4-2 to TRBJ1-2, with D tentatively TRBD1 (5 bases). The germline V and J ends were trimmed by 0 bases and 0 bases, with 8 bases remaining between them. The V gene's germline CDR1 is LGHNA and CDR2 YNFKEQ. The CDR3 sequence is 15 residues long. The DNA for the CDR3 is TGTGCCAGCAGCCAAGACAGGGCCGCTAACTATGGCTACACCTTC. This codes for CASSQDRAANYGYTF.

This clone was found once. The chain is built from TRBV29-1 and TRBJ2-7, with D possibly being TRBD2 (6 bases). The CDR3 runs to 13 residues. Germline CDR1 SQVTM, CDR2 ANQGSEA. Trimming left V 3 bases short and J 4 bases short, with 13 bases between. Written as DNA, the CDR3 is TGCAGCGTTGAGGAGGGAGGTCCATACGAGCAGTACTTC. Translating gives CSVEEGGPYEQYF.

V gene TRBV9 combines with J gene TRBJ2-3; D remains ambiguous. The CDR3 is 16 residues long. Germline V gives CDR1 SGDLS, CDR2 YYNGEE. V was trimmed by 4 bases and J by 6 bases, leaving 21 bases between them. CDR3 amino acids: CASSPHAGSPADTQYF. In DNA, the CDR3 is TGTGCCAGCAGCCCCCATGCCGGGTCTCCGGCTGATACGCAGTATTTT.

The rearrangement uses TRBV5-4 and TRBJ2-4; a weak D match, TRBD1 (6 bases). Trimming removed 1 base at V and 1 base at J, with 12 bases between. Germline V lookup: CDR1 SGHNT, CDR2 YYREEE (reference sequence). This CDR3 comprises 16 residues. The CDR3 reads CASSLMMGAAKNIQYF. The CDR3 coding sequence is TGTGCCAGCAGCTTGATGATGGGGGCTGCCAAAAACATTCAGTACTTC.